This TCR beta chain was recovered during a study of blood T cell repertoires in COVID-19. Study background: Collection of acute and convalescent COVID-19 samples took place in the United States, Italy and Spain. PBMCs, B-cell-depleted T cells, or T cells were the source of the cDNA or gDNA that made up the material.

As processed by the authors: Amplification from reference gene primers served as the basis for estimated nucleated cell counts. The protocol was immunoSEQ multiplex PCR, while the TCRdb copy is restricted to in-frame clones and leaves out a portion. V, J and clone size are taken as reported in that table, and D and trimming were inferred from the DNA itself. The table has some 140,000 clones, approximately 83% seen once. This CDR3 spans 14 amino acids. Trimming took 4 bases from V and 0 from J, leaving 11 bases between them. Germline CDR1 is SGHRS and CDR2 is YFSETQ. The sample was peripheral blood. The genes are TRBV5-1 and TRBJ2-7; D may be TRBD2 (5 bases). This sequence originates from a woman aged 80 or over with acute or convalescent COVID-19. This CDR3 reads CASSRDTRSYEQYF. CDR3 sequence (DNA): TGCGCCAGCAGCCGGGATACACGCTCCTACGAGCAGTACTTC.